This T cell receptor beta chain emerged from a study of shared clonotypes between healthy human individuals. Assay used: immunoSEQ multiplex PCR; TCRdb lists only in-frame clones, some missing. This table holds 2 million to 2.5 million clones, approximately 94% found once. This CDR3 contains 15 residues. The germline V gene encodes CDR1 SGHRS and CDR2 YFSETQ. Trimming at V came to 4 bases and at J to 5 bases, leaving 8 bases not matched to a gene. The chain carries TRBV5-1 and TRBJ2-5; TRBD1 aligns across 10 bases. The specimen was naive CD4+ T cells sorted from blood. Subset noted: CD45RA+ positively selected. This receptor was obtained from a man aged 18 to 30 in good health. CDR3 DNA sequence: TGCGCCAGCAGCCCGTTGACAGGGGGCTGGGAGACCCAGTACTTC. Translated, it gives CASSPLTGGWETQYF.